This TCR beta chain came from a study of low-dose radiotherapy and immunotherapy resistance in tumors. Across the whole study: Gene-specific TRAV and TRBV primers were used for first-strand cDNA, covering alpha and beta chains.

Time point defined: before trial treatment. This clonotype occurred many times. Over around 19 PCR cycles, TCRs were amplified from a constant-region primer and V-primer adapter. One entry per CDR3 protein results from TCRdb running MiXCR on the reads. The sample lists tens of thousands of distinct CDR3 sequences, approximately 12% occurring once. The junction had 7 bases not matched to a gene; V was cut back by 2 bases and J by 4 bases. The CDR3 sequence is 15 residues long. Germline V gives CDR1 MDHEN, CDR2 SYDVKM. The chain combines TRBV28 with TRBJ1-2, with 7 bases identical to TRBD1. Material: PBMCs, obtained before treatment. This receptor was obtained from a female donor with ovarian cancer. Here the CDR3 reads CASSLTGAGGYGYTF. DNA of the CDR3: TGTGCCAGCAGTTTAACTGGTGCAGGGGGCTATGGCTACACCTTC.